This TCR beta chain was found in a study of Ad26.COV2.S vaccination and SARS-CoV-2 variants. The CDR3 loop spans 12 amino acids. Germline V gene lookup returns CDR1 SGHVS and CDR2 FNYEAQ. Trimming removed 2 bases at V and 5 bases at J, with 7 bases between. The assay was immunoSEQ multiplex PCR, and TCRdb's table has in-frame clones only and misses some. The table has roughly 680,000 clones, roughly 90% seen once; the top ten hold over 1.3%. Documented treatment: roughly 19 received Ad26.COV2.S at low or high dose, single or two shots; a few received placebo; per-sample allocation not given. On day 63 after the first injection, vaccine and placebo recipients gave samples.

The chain recombines TRBV7-6 with TRBJ2-7; tentatively, D is TRBD2 (5 bases). The sample consisted of peripheral blood, taken in a trial of Ad26.COV2.S vaccine versus placebo. This receptor was identified in a person aged 18 to 59 who received the Ad26.COV2.S COVID-19 vaccine or a placebo. The CDR3 DNA is TGTGCCAGCAGCTTATACGGGGACGAGCAGTACTTC. Protein sequence: CASSLYGDEQYF.